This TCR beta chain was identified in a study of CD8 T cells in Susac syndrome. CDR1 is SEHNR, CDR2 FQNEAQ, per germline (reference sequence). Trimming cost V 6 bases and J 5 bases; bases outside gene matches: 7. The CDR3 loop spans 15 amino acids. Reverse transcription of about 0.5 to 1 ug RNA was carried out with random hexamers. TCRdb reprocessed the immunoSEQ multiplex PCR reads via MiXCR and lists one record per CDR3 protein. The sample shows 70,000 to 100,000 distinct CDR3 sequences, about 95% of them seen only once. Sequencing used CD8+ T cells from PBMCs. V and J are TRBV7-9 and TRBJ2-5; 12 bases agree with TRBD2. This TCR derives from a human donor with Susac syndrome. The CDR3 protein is CASSFPGTSGETQYF. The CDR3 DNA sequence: TGTGCCAGCAGTTTCCCCGGGACTAGCGGGGAGACCCAGTACTTC.